This note documents a single TCR beta chain sequence. Its cognate antigen is unknown. Germline CDR1 LNHDA, CDR2 SQIVND (reference sequence). The CDR3 is 11 residues long. The entry originates in a study of cytomegalovirus exposure and HLA in healthy donors. Study at large: Among the 400 or so donors who were genotyped, about 79% fell in the genetic ancestry cluster that is associated with self-reported Caucasian donors. Whole-study results and caveats: Within an earlier analysis, most TCR beta V segments proved productive either about 90% or about 30% of the time. Sequencing probably produced one cluster of sequence variants that were highly shared.

The PCR ran on 60 Vbeta and 13 Jbeta primers. Assay: immunoSEQ multiplex PCR; the TCRdb copy retains only in-frame clones and omits some. Of 90,000 to 130,000 clones listed, more than 65% are singletons. All the people who gave samples were healthy bone marrow donors. This sequence was found in a man aged 25 to 40 in good health and CMV-seropositive. Specimen: PBMCs. The chain joins TRBV19 to TRBJ2-5, with no clear D. Matching the DNA end better, TRBJ2-7 makes the J call doubtful. This chain's CDR3 is CASRDSYEQYF. Here the CDR3 DNA reads TGTGCCAGTCGAGACTCCTACGAGCAGTACTTC.